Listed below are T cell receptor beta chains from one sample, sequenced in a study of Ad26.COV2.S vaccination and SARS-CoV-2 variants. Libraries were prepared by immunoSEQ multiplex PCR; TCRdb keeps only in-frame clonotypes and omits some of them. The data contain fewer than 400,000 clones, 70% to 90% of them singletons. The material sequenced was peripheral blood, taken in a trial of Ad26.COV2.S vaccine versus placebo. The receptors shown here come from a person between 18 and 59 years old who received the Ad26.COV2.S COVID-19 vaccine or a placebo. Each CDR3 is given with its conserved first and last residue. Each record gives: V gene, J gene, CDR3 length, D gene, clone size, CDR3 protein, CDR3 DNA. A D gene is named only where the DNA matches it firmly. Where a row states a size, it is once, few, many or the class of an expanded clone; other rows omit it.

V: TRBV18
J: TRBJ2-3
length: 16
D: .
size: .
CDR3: CASSPGRDGPPDTQYF
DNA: TGTGCCAGCTCACCGGGACGGGATGGACCCCCCGATACGCAGTATTTT

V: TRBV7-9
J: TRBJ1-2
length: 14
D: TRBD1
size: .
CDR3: CASSFTTGRDGYTF
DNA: TGTGCCAGCAGCTTTACGACAGGGAGAGATGGCTACACCTTC

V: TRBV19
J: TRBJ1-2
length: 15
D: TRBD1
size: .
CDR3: CASSIGQGGISGYTF
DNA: TGTGCCAGTAGTATCGGACAGGGGGGTATCAGTGGCTACACCTTC

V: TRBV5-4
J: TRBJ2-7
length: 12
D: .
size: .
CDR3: CASSTVAQQEYF
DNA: TGTGCCAGCAGCACGGTAGCGCAGCAGGAGTACTTC

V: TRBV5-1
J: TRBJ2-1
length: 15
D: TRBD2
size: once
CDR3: CASSLGLAGSGEQFF
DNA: TGCGCCAGCAGCTTGGGGCTAGCGGGGTCCGGGGAGCAGTTCTTC

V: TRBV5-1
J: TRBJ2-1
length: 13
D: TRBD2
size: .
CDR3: CATRTSGSNEQFF
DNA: TGCGCCACCAGGACTAGCGGATCCAATGAGCAGTTCTTC

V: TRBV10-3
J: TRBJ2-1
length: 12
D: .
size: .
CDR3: CAISESDRKQFF
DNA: TGTGCCATCAGTGAGTCCGACAGGAAGCAGTTCTTC

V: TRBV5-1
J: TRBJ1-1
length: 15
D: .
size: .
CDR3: CASSLHRGLNTEAFF
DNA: TGCGCCAGCAGCTTGCATCGGGGGCTGAACACTGAAGCTTTCTTT

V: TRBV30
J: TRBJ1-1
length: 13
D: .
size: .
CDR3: CAWSPRMNTEAFF
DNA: TGTGCCTGGAGTCCGAGGATGAACACTGAAGCTTTCTTT

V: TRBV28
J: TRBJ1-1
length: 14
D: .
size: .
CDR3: CASRPQTMNTEAFF
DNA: TGTGCCAGCAGGCCACAAACGATGAACACTGAAGCTTTCTTT

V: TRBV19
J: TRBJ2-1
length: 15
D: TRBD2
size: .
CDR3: CASSPSSGGYNEQFF
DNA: TGTGCCAGTAGCCCCTCTAGCGGGGGCTACAATGAGCAGTTCTTC

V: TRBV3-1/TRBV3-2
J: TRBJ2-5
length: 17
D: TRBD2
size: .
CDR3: CASSQESSGRSPETQYF
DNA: TGTGCCAGCAGCCAAGAATCTAGCGGGAGGTCTCCAGAGACCCAGTACTTC

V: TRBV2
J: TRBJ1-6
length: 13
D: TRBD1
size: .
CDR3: CASSPDRDSPLHF
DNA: TGTGCCAGCAGCCCAGACAGGGATTCACCCCTCCACTTT